Following are 4 T cell receptor beta chains from one sample sequenced in a study of siplizumab effects on memory and regulatory T cells. Profiling relied on immunoSEQ multiplex PCR, and the TCRdb table lists in-frame clones only, not all of them. The table has approximately 98,000 clones, just under 95% seen once. Sequenced: non-Treg CD4+ T cells sorted from blood. These receptors all come from a human donor in good health.

J is TRBJ2-3 and V is TRBV5-4; D is ambiguous. Germline V lookup: CDR1 SGHNT, CDR2 YYREEE (reference sequence). The CDR3 totals 14 residues. The CDR3 region is CASKVGSFTDTQYF. In DNA form, the CDR3 reads TGTGCATCAAAAGTGGGCTCTTTCACAGATACGCAGTATTTT.

The V and J genes are TRBV7-9 and TRBJ2-5, with D unclear. V dropped 3 bases and J dropped 1 base, with 6 bases sitting between them. The CDR3 spans 13 residues. CDR1 SEHNR and CDR2 FQNEAQ come from the germline V gene (reference sequence). CDR3 nucleotide sequence: TGTGCCAGCAGCTTCGGACGCCAAGAGACCCAGTACTTC. Amino acid sequence: CASSFGRQETQYF.

The chain uses TRBV30 and TRBJ1-1; a weak D match, TRBD1 (6 bases). This CDR3 contains 13 residues. Trimming stripped 4 bases from V and 6 bases from J, with 15 bases between. Germline CDR1 is GTSNPN and CDR2 is SVGIG (reference sequence). DNA for the CDR3: TGTGCCTGGAATGGACAGAGGGCTTCTGAAGCTTTCTTT. Its translation: CAWNGQRASEAFF.

The chain is built from TRBV28 and TRBJ2-7; 7 positions match TRBD1. V lost 8 bases, J lost 2 bases, and 21 bases stayed unmatched. The CDR3 contains 18 residues. From germline, CDR1 is MDHEN and CDR2 SYDVKM. CDR3 coding DNA: TGTGCCAGCGAGCTCGGACGGATCTCCAGGGGGACCACCTACGAGCAGTACTTC. This sequence encodes CASELGRISRGTTYEQYF.